The 10 T cell receptor beta chains in this list originate from one sample, sequenced in a study of Ad26.COV2.S vaccination and SARS-CoV-2 variants. Profiling relied on immunoSEQ multiplex PCR, and the TCRdb table lists in-frame clones only, not all of them. The data contain 440,000 or so clones, 90% of them singletons. Treatment here: 15 to 20 received Ad26.COV2.S at low or high dose, single or two shots; 5 received placebo; per-sample allocation not given. At day 63 after the first vaccine or placebo injection, samples were drawn. The source was peripheral blood, collected in a trial of Ad26.COV2.S vaccine versus placebo. These receptors all stem from a person aged 18 to 59 who received the Ad26.COV2.S COVID-19 vaccine or a placebo.

This clone was detected only a few times. The rearrangement uses TRBV6-2 or TRBV6-3 and TRBJ2-3; the D gene is possibly TRBD2 (6 bases). The CDR3 length is 15 residues. Per the germline V gene, CDR1 is MNHEY and CDR2 is SVGEGT. With 0 bases removed from V and 4 bases from J, the gap between germline ends came to 11 bases. The CDR3 sequence is CASSYSVGGADTQYF. As DNA, the CDR3 is TGTGCCAGCAGTTACTCGGTGGGAGGAGCAGATACGCAGTATTTT.

The V call is TRBV6-2 or TRBV6-3, the J call TRBJ2-5; 7 bases align to TRBD1. Per the germline V gene, CDR1 is MNHEY and CDR2 is SVGEGT. With V trimmed by 2 bases and J by 2 bases, 2 bases remained unmatched. This CDR3 has 14 amino acids. CDR3 nucleotides: TGTGCCAGCAGTTACGGGACAGAACAAGAGACCCAGTACTTC. It encodes CASSYGTEQETQYF.

The chain joins TRBV12-5 to TRBJ2-1; no reliable D call. Germline CDR1 is LGHNT and CDR2 is FRNRAP. V lost 7 bases, J lost 8 bases, and 18 bases lay in between. The CDR3 is made up of 14 amino acids. The DNA of the CDR3 is TGTGCTAGTGCCCCCACCCCTGGAGTCTATGAGCAGTTCTTC. Translating gives CASAPTPGVYEQFF.

The chain recombines TRBV15 with TRBJ1-1; D may be TRBD1 (5 bases). Trimming shortened V by 1 base and J by 6 bases, and 18 bases separated the two germline ends. CDR3 size: 16 residues. CDR1 LNHNV and CDR2 YYDKDF come from the germline V gene (reference sequence). This chain's CDR3 is CATSRVPITRGAEAFF. CDR3 coding DNA: TGTGCCACCAGCAGAGTCCCCATCACCCGGGGCGCTGAAGCTTTCTTT.

The chain uses TRBV16 and TRBJ2-6; D is ambiguous. From germline, CDR1 is KGHSY and CDR2 FQNENV. V shed 0 bases and J shed 0 bases, with 12 bases lying between them. CDR3 length equals 18 residues. The CDR3 DNA follows: TGTGCCAGCAGCCAATCGGGCACCGGCGACTCTGGGGCCAACGTCCTGACTTTC. Its protein is CASSQSGTGDSGANVLTF.

The CDR3 coding sequence is TGTGCCAGTAGGAGCGGACGGGAGATTATGGATACGCAGTATTTT. Protein sequence: CASRSGREIMDTQYF. The chain is built from TRBV19 and TRBJ2-3; D perhaps matches TRBD2 (6 bases). Per the germline V gene, CDR1 is LNHDA and CDR2 is SQIVND (reference sequence). This CDR3 comprises 15 residues. Trimming took off 6 bases at V and 6 bases at J, with 19 bases between the two ends.

The V and J genes are TRBV27 and TRBJ2-1; TRBD2 is a possible D gene (5 bases). This CDR3 has 15 residues. Trimming pared 5 bases from V and 4 bases from J, leaving 15 bases between. Germline assignment: CDR1 MNHEY and CDR2 SMNVEV (reference sequence). The CDR3, as DNA: TGTGCCAGCAGTGCCCGGGATCCGTCTTACAATGAGCAGTTCTTC. Residues: CASSARDPSYNEQFF.

V and J are TRBV9 and TRBJ2-3; 11 nucleotides agree with TRBD2. There are 15 residues in the CDR3. V shed 6 bases and J 0 bases; nucleotides not matched to a gene: 3. Germline V gene lookup returns CDR1 SGDLS and CDR2 YYNGEE. For the CDR3, the DNA is TGTGCCAGCAACCGACTAGCGGGAAGCACAGATACGCAGTATTTT. Translating it yields CASNRLAGSTDTQYF.

This chain connects TRBV3-1 (or the pseudogene TRBV3-2) to TRBJ2-6, with D possibly being TRBD2 (6 bases). The CDR3 is 18 residues long. CDR1 is LGHDT, CDR2 YNNKEL, per germline (reference sequence). The V gene lost 0 bases and the J gene lost 0 bases, with 12 bases spanning the gap. Written as DNA, the CDR3 is TGTGCCAGCAGCCAAGATGGGACTCGACTCTCTGGGGCCAACGTCCTGACTTTC. Translated: CASSQDGTRLSGANVLTF.

This chain uses TRBV27 with TRBJ2-7; no clear D gene. V lost 6 bases, J lost 7 bases, and 16 bases lay in between. Per germline, CDR1 MNHEY and CDR2 SMNVEV (reference sequence). This CDR3 comprises 13 residues. CDR3 amino acids: CASSDFLLGEQYF. The DNA for the CDR3 is TGTGCCAGCAGCGACTTCCTTCTTGGGGAGCAGTACTTC.